What follows is one T cell receptor beta chain and its context. This clone's antigen is unknown. No base qualities exist here, and no much larger clone lies one base off it. Patients with a history of autoimmune disease or receiving systemic immunosuppression were excluded from the trial. Peripheral blood for TCR sequencing was collected from all dose cohorts at baseline, on cycle 4 day 1, and on cycle 7 day 1. Samples were obtained from an open-label, multicenter, first-in-human phase I dose-escalation trial of ivuxolimab. Adults with locally advanced or metastatic melanoma, renal cell, hepatocellular, or head and neck squamous cell carcinoma were enrolled in the trial. Before TCR sequencing, CD4+ T cells and CD8+ T cells were sorted from peripheral blood as separate populations. CDR1 and CDR2 are read off the germline V gene (reference sequence) as SEHNR and FQNEAQ. V is shortened by 3 bases, J by 2 bases, and the region joining them spans 7 bases. The CDR3 holds 14 amino acids from the cysteine to the phenylalanine. Just CDR3 DNA is preserved here, 42 bases in frame from base 1.

The data are from a study of OX40 agonist ivuxolimab in advanced cancers. With regard to the full study: Ivuxolimab was a fully human IgG2 agonistic monoclonal antibody targeting the costimulatory receptor OX40 (CD134). Intravenous ivuxolimab was administered to patients every 2 weeks at six dose levels: 0.01, 0.1, 0.3, 1.5, 3 and 10 mg/kg. Of the approximately 50 dose-escalation patients, hepatocellular carcinoma was present in about 20, melanoma in approximately 15, renal cell carcinoma in 9 and head and neck cancer in 9. The dose-escalation cohort was 82.7% male with a mean age of roughly 62 years, ranging from roughly 23 to 90. Prior anti-PD-1, anti-PD-L1 or anti-CTLA-4 therapy was permitted, and roughly two fifths of dose-escalation patients had received checkpoint inhibitors. Partial responses were achieved by three dose-escalation patients, of whom one had hepatocellular carcinoma and two had cutaneous melanoma. The purpose of peripheral TCRbeta sequencing was to test whether ivuxolimab changed TCR sequence diversity and led to clonal T-cell expansion. The monotherapy dose-escalation portion (N of about 50 patients) of the phase I ivuxolimab trial is reported in the paper.

Genomic DNA was isolated from the sorted cells so that the TCRbeta CDR3 region could be sequenced. TCRbeta CDR3 regions were sequenced using the immunoSEQ Assay. Not all clones reach the TCRdb copy of this immuneACCESS table, which keeps in-frame sequences only. Checked studies attribute under half of the gap to unresolved V genes and leave the rest unexplained. Across this sample there are about 82,000 clones, with around 88% seen only once. 0.75% to 0.9% of the sample goes to the ten largest clones. On the study overall, not on this receptor specifically: After ivuxolimab, more expanded clones were found on average in CD8+ T cells than in CD4+ T cells. Low levels of normalized T-cell clonal expansion were also shown by some nonresponding patients. At doses of 0.1 to 3.0 mg/kg, clonal expansion of both CD4+ and CD8+ blood T cells was observed from baseline to week 6. Partial responders in the 0.1-3.0 mg/kg groups had among the lowest normalized peripheral clonal expansion, especially among CD8+ T cells. The antigen specificity of the peripheral T cells that underwent clonal expansion was not determined.

This receptor chain uses TRBV7-9 and TRBJ1-4; there is no confident call for the D gene. Material: CD4+ or CD8+ T cells sorted from blood, obtained in a trial of the OX40 agonist ivuxolimab. The sequence was obtained from an adult with an advanced solid tumor such as melanoma, head and neck, liver or kidney cancer. The CDR3 protein is CASSFDPTNEKLFF. The DNA sequence follows: TGTGCCAGCAGCTTCGATCCTACTAATGAAAAACTGTTTTTT.